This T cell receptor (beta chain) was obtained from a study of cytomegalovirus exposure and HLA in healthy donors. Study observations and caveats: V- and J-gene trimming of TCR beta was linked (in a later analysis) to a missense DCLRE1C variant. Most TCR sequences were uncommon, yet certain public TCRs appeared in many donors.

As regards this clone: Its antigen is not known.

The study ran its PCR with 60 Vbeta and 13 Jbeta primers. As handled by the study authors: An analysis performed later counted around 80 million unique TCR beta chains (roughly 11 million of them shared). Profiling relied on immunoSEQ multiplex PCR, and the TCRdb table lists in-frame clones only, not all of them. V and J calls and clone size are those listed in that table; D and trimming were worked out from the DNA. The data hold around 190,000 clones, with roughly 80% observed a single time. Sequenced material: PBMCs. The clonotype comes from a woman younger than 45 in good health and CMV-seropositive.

In DNA, the CDR3 is TGCGCCAGCAGCCACCCTAGGTACAATGAGCAGTTCTTC. Translating gives CASSHPRYNEQFF. The chain recombines TRBV4-1 with TRBJ2-1; D uncertain. The V end was cut by 3 bases, the J end by 4 bases, with 7 bases between. Per germline, CDR1 MGHRA and CDR2 YSYEKL. The CDR3 length is 13 residues.